This is a list of T cell receptor beta chains from one sample in a study of vaccination effects on CD4 cells after COVID-19. The assay was immunoSEQ multiplex PCR, and TCRdb's table has in-frame clones only and misses some. In the table there are under 30,000 clones, about 70% of which are singletons. Antigens of these TCRs are unknown. Sequencing was performed on CD4+ T cells from PBMCs cultured with HCoV-NL63 spike peptides, taken before COVID-19 vaccination. Receptors were obtained from a human donor who received a COVID-19 vaccine. The CDR3 runs from the conserved cysteine through the conserved F or W. Each record gives: clone size, CDR3 length, D gene, J gene, V gene, CDR3 protein, CDR3 DNA. A D gene is named only where the DNA matches it firmly. Some rows mark clone size as missing; the rest say once, few, many or name a class of expanded clone.

clone size: .
CDR3 length: 14
D gene: .
J gene: TRBJ1-6
V gene: TRBV14
CDR3 protein: CASSREVYNSPLHF
CDR3 DNA: TGTGCCAGCAGCCGAGAAGTCTACAATTCACCCCTCCACTTT

clone size: .
CDR3 length: 17
D gene: .
J gene: TRBJ2-5
V gene: TRBV3-1/TRBV3-2
CDR3 protein: CASSQADETNWQETQYF
CDR3 DNA: TGTGCCAGCAGCCAAGCTGACGAGACAAACTGGCAAGAGACCCAGTACTTC

clone size: .
CDR3 length: 13
D gene: .
J gene: TRBJ1-2
V gene: TRBV30
CDR3 protein: CAWRVRAPYGYTF
CDR3 DNA: TGTGCCTGGAGGGTCAGGGCTCCCTATGGCTACACCTTC

clone size: .
CDR3 length: 16
D gene: .
J gene: TRBJ1-5
V gene: TRBV24-1
CDR3 protein: CATSDPTADGTGTQHF
CDR3 DNA: TGTGCCACCAGTGACCCGACCGCGGATGGGACGGGGACCCAGCATTTT

clone size: .
CDR3 length: 15
D gene: .
J gene: TRBJ1-5
V gene: TRBV21-1
CDR3 protein: CASSKGTKICQPQHF
CDR3 DNA: TGTGCCAGCAGCAAAGGAACCAAAATTTGTCAGCCCCAGCATTTT

clone size: once
CDR3 length: 15
D gene: .
J gene: TRBJ1-1
V gene: TRBV10-2
CDR3 protein: CASSDGQIWNTEAFF
CDR3 DNA: TGCGCCAGCAGTGATGGGCAGATATGGAACACTGAAGCTTTCTTT

clone size: .
CDR3 length: 13
D gene: TRBD1
J gene: TRBJ1-2
V gene: TRBV6-5
CDR3 protein: CASVKTGGHGYTF
CDR3 DNA: TGTGCCAGCGTAAAGACAGGGGGCCATGGCTACACCTTC

clone size: .
CDR3 length: 15
D gene: .
J gene: TRBJ1-2
V gene: TRBV19
CDR3 protein: CASSISNTGSYGYTF
CDR3 DNA: TGTGCCAGTAGTATTTCTAACACAGGGTCCTATGGCTACACCTTC

clone size: once
CDR3 length: 14
D gene: TRBD2
J gene: TRBJ2-1
V gene: TRBV3-1/TRBV3-2
CDR3 protein: CASSLSGLAGEQFF
CDR3 DNA: TGTGCCAGCAGCCTATCGGGACTAGCGGGTGAGCAGTTCTTC

clone size: .
CDR3 length: 14
D gene: .
J gene: TRBJ1-2
V gene: TRBV3-1/TRBV3-2
CDR3 protein: CASSPVGAGGGYTF
CDR3 DNA: TGTGCCAGCAGCCCGGTGGGGGCAGGAGGAGGCTACACCTTC

clone size: once
CDR3 length: 16
D gene: .
J gene: TRBJ1-4
V gene: TRBV15
CDR3 protein: CATSRDAGATNEKLFF
CDR3 DNA: TGTGCCACCAGCAGAGATGCCGGTGCAACTAATGAAAAACTGTTTTTT

clone size: .
CDR3 length: 13
D gene: .
J gene: TRBJ1-1
V gene: TRBV12-3/TRBV12-4
CDR3 protein: CASSLQGIPEAFF
CDR3 DNA: TGTGCCAGCAGCCTGCAGGGAATCCCTGAAGCTTTCTTT

clone size: once
CDR3 length: 14
D gene: .
J gene: TRBJ2-6
V gene: TRBV2
CDR3 protein: CASKEGAGANVLTF
CDR3 DNA: TGTGCCAGCAAAGAGGGGGCTGGGGCCAACGTCCTGACTTTC

clone size: .
CDR3 length: 16
D gene: TRBD2
J gene: TRBJ2-1
V gene: TRBV7-2
CDR3 protein: CASSLAGGGGHNEQFF
CDR3 DNA: TGTGCCAGCAGCTTAGCCGGCGGGGGGGGACACAATGAGCAGTTCTTC

clone size: .
CDR3 length: 13
D gene: .
J gene: TRBJ1-2
V gene: TRBV4-1
CDR3 protein: CASSQVWGHGYTF
CDR3 DNA: TGCGCCAGCAGCCAAGTGTGGGGACATGGCTACACCTTC

clone size: .
CDR3 length: 15
D gene: TRBD1
J gene: TRBJ1-2
V gene: TRBV19
CDR3 protein: CASSREGAPNYGYTF
CDR3 DNA: TGTGCCAGTAGTCGTGAGGGGGCTCCTAACTATGGCTACACCTTC

clone size: .
CDR3 length: 17
D gene: TRBD1
J gene: TRBJ1-5
V gene: TRBV16
CDR3 protein: CASSPGQRLISNQPQHF
CDR3 DNA: TGTGCCAGCAGCCCGGGACAGAGACTTATTAGCAATCAGCCCCAGCATTTT

clone size: few
CDR3 length: 15
D gene: TRBD1
J gene: TRBJ2-1
V gene: TRBV19
CDR3 protein: CASSIFGQGYDEQFF
CDR3 DNA: TGTGCCAGTAGTATATTTGGACAGGGTTATGATGAGCAGTTCTTC

clone size: .
CDR3 length: 12
D gene: .
J gene: TRBJ2-1
V gene: TRBV7-9
CDR3 protein: CASSSKFDEQFF
CDR3 DNA: TGTGCCAGCAGCAGCAAATTCGATGAGCAGTTCTTC

clone size: .
CDR3 length: 14
D gene: .
J gene: TRBJ2-5
V gene: TRBV5-1
CDR3 protein: CASSPPGVGITQYF
CDR3 DNA: TGCGCCAGCAGCCCACCCGGGGTTGGTATAACCCAGTACTTC

clone size: once
CDR3 length: 16
D gene: TRBD1
J gene: TRBJ1-5
V gene: TRBV2
CDR3 protein: CASSGQGAGPNQPQHF
CDR3 DNA: TGTGCCAGCAGTGGACAGGGCGCCGGCCCCAATCAGCCCCAGCATTTT

clone size: .
CDR3 length: 17
D gene: .
J gene: TRBJ2-1
V gene: TRBV3-1/TRBV3-2
CDR3 protein: CASSQDQAGSSYNEQFF
CDR3 DNA: TGTGCCAGCAGCCAAGATCAAGCAGGTAGCTCCTACAATGAGCAGTTCTTC

clone size: .
CDR3 length: 13
D gene: .
J gene: TRBJ1-5
V gene: TRBV12-3/TRBV12-4
CDR3 protein: CASSRGVSGPQHF
CDR3 DNA: TGTGCCAGCAGTAGAGGGGTTAGCGGGCCCCAGCATTTT

clone size: .
CDR3 length: 15
D gene: .
J gene: TRBJ2-5
V gene: TRBV3-1/TRBV3-2
CDR3 protein: CASSQVGGAGETQYF
CDR3 DNA: TGTGCCAGCAGCCAAGTTGGGGGGGCCGGAGAGACCCAGTACTTC

clone size: .
CDR3 length: 14
D gene: TRBD1
J gene: TRBJ1-2
V gene: TRBV19
CDR3 protein: CASTPRTGAYGYTF
CDR3 DNA: TGTGCCAGTACCCCTAGGACAGGGGCCTATGGCTACACCTTC

clone size: .
CDR3 length: 12
D gene: .
J gene: TRBJ2-1
V gene: TRBV5-5
CDR3 protein: CASSFPGQVQFF
CDR3 DNA: TGTGCCAGCAGCTTCCCGGGGCAGGTGCAGTTCTTC

clone size: .
CDR3 length: 16
D gene: TRBD1
J gene: TRBJ1-6
V gene: TRBV5-4
CDR3 protein: CASSLETGSNNSPLHF
CDR3 DNA: TGTGCCAGCAGCTTGGAGACAGGGTCAAATAATTCACCCCTCCACTTT

clone size: .
CDR3 length: 17
D gene: TRBD1
J gene: TRBJ1-1
V gene: TRBV4-1
CDR3 protein: CASSQRQGGDEFTEAFF
CDR3 DNA: TGCGCCAGCAGCCAAAGGCAGGGGGGAGATGAGTTCACTGAAGCTTTCTTT

clone size: few
CDR3 length: 16
D gene: .
J gene: TRBJ1-1
V gene: TRBV6-5
CDR3 protein: CASSYRQGIVYTEAFF
CDR3 DNA: TGTGCCAGCAGTTATCGGCAGGGGATAGTGTACACTGAAGCTTTCTTT

clone size: .
CDR3 length: 15
D gene: .
J gene: TRBJ2-7
V gene: TRBV21-1
CDR3 protein: CAPQPPRDLSNEQYF
CDR3 DNA: TGTGCCCCCCAACCCCCCCGGGACTTATCCAACGAGCAGTACTTC

clone size: .
CDR3 length: 18
D gene: TRBD2
J gene: TRBJ2-2
V gene: TRBV12-5
CDR3 protein: CASGLHTRGLAGTGELFF
CDR3 DNA: TGTGCTAGTGGTTTGCATACCAGGGGACTAGCGGGAACCGGGGAGCTGTTTTTT

clone size: .
CDR3 length: 14
D gene: .
J gene: TRBJ2-7
V gene: TRBV5-4
CDR3 protein: CASRKQGGVYEQYF
CDR3 DNA: TGTGCCAGCAGGAAACAGGGAGGAGTCTACGAGCAGTACTTC

clone size: .
CDR3 length: 16
D gene: TRBD2
J gene: TRBJ2-1
V gene: TRBV5-5
CDR3 protein: CASIGTSHSRANEQFF
CDR3 DNA: TGTGCCAGCATCGGGACTAGCCACTCTCGGGCGAATGAGCAGTTCTTC

clone size: large
CDR3 length: 14
D gene: .
J gene: TRBJ1-2
V gene: TRBV5-6
CDR3 protein: CASSRRADDYGYTF
CDR3 DNA: TGTGCCAGCAGCCGAAGGGCAGACGACTATGGCTACACCTTC

clone size: once
CDR3 length: 14
D gene: .
J gene: TRBJ2-3
V gene: TRBV19
CDR3 protein: CASSRGVSTDTQYF
CDR3 DNA: TGTGCCAGTAGTAGGGGGGTAAGCACAGATACGCAGTATTTT

clone size: .
CDR3 length: 13
D gene: .
J gene: TRBJ2-5
V gene: TRBV29-1
CDR3 protein: CSVVKTGSGTQYF
CDR3 DNA: TGCAGCGTTGTTAAGACAGGATCTGGGACCCAGTACTTC

clone size: .
CDR3 length: 16
D gene: .
J gene: TRBJ2-3
V gene: TRBV27
CDR3 protein: CASSSRSLVGTDTQYF
CDR3 DNA: TGTGCCAGCAGTTCGCGATCTCTAGTAGGCACAGATACGCAGTATTTT

clone size: .
CDR3 length: 15
D gene: TRBD2
J gene: TRBJ2-5
V gene: TRBV19
CDR3 protein: CASSRTSGSLETQYF
CDR3 DNA: TGTGCCAGTAGTAGAACTAGCGGGAGTCTGGAGACCCAGTACTTC

clone size: .
CDR3 length: 15
D gene: TRBD1
J gene: TRBJ2-1
V gene: TRBV12-5
CDR3 protein: CASGLRTGSYNEQFF
CDR3 DNA: TGTGCTAGTGGTTTGAGGACAGGCTCCTACAATGAGCAGTTCTTC

clone size: .
CDR3 length: 15
D gene: TRBD2
J gene: TRBJ2-3
V gene: TRBV7-9
CDR3 protein: CASSSLAGGQDTQYF
CDR3 DNA: TGTGCCAGCAGCTCACTAGCGGGGGGGCAGGATACGCAGTATTTT

clone size: .
CDR3 length: 14
D gene: TRBD2
J gene: TRBJ2-3
V gene: TRBV3-1/TRBV3-2
CDR3 protein: CASSLMTSGNTQYF
CDR3 DNA: TGTGCCAGCAGCCTAATGACTAGCGGGAATACGCAGTATTTT

clone size: once
CDR3 length: 12
D gene: .
J gene: TRBJ2-1
V gene: TRBV3-1/TRBV3-2
CDR3 protein: CASSHPMGEQFF
CDR3 DNA: TGTGCCAGCAGCCACCCCATGGGGGAGCAGTTCTTC

clone size: .
CDR3 length: 14
D gene: .
J gene: TRBJ2-7
V gene: TRBV6-5
CDR3 protein: CASGLSDNSYEQYF
CDR3 DNA: TGTGCCAGCGGTCTTTCGGACAACTCCTACGAGCAGTACTTC

clone size: .
CDR3 length: 14
D gene: TRBD1
J gene: TRBJ2-5
V gene: TRBV2
CDR3 protein: CASRRTGKQETQYF
CDR3 DNA: TGTGCCAGCAGGAGGACAGGGAAGCAAGAGACCCAGTACTTC

clone size: once
CDR3 length: 14
D gene: TRBD2
J gene: TRBJ2-5
V gene: TRBV11-3
CDR3 protein: CASSKRERRETQYF
CDR3 DNA: TGTGCCTCATCCAAGCGGGAGAGGAGAGAGACCCAGTACTTC

clone size: .
CDR3 length: 16
D gene: TRBD1
J gene: TRBJ2-3
V gene: TRBV6-4
CDR3 protein: CASSEGQGGSTDTQYF
CDR3 DNA: TGTGCCAGCAGTGAGGGACAGGGCGGGAGCACAGATACGCAGTATTTT

clone size: once
CDR3 length: 14
D gene: .
J gene: TRBJ2-3
V gene: TRBV6-5
CDR3 protein: CASSYSTRLDTQYF
CDR3 DNA: TGTGCCAGCAGTTATAGTACCCGCTTAGATACGCAGTATTTT

clone size: .
CDR3 length: 15
D gene: TRBD1
J gene: TRBJ1-6
V gene: TRBV19
CDR3 protein: CASSIEDRANSPLHF
CDR3 DNA: TGTGCCAGTAGTATTGAGGACAGGGCAAATTCACCCCTCCACTTT

clone size: .
CDR3 length: 12
D gene: .
J gene: TRBJ2-5
V gene: TRBV9
CDR3 protein: CASSVVEETQYF
CDR3 DNA: TGTGCCAGCAGCGTAGTAGAAGAGACCCAGTACTTC

clone size: .
CDR3 length: 16
D gene: .
J gene: TRBJ1-2
V gene: TRBV19
CDR3 protein: CASSNPARESNYGYTF
CDR3 DNA: TGTGCCAGTAGTAACCCCGCCAGGGAGTCTAACTATGGCTACACCTTC

clone size: .
CDR3 length: 16
D gene: TRBD2
J gene: TRBJ2-3
V gene: TRBV24-1
CDR3 protein: CATSDPKLAGIDTQYF
CDR3 DNA: TGTGCCACCAGTGATCCAAAACTAGCGGGGATTGATACGCAGTATTTT

clone size: .
CDR3 length: 16
D gene: TRBD2
J gene: TRBJ2-1
V gene: TRBV24-1
CDR3 protein: CATSETGTSSYNEQFF
CDR3 DNA: TGTGCCACCAGTGAAACCGGGACTAGCTCCTACAATGAGCAGTTCTTC

clone size: .
CDR3 length: 14
D gene: .
J gene: TRBJ2-1
V gene: TRBV5-1
CDR3 protein: CAIHLARNYNEQFF
CDR3 DNA: TGCGCCATACACCTAGCCAGGAACTACAATGAGCAGTTCTTC